Listed below are T cell receptor beta chains from one sample, sequenced in a study of Ad26.COV2.S vaccination and SARS-CoV-2 variants. Repertoires were generated with immunoSEQ multiplex PCR, while TCRdb's copy carries only in-frame clones and drops some. The table lists approximately 300,000 clones, roughly 84% of them singletons. The sequencing here drew on peripheral blood, taken in a trial of Ad26.COV2.S vaccine versus placebo. Receptors were obtained from a person aged 18-60 years who received the Ad26.COV2.S COVID-19 vaccine or a placebo. CDR3s include the opening cysteine and the closing phenylalanine or tryptophan. Fields, in order: clone size, J gene, V gene, D gene, CDR3 DNA, CDR3 protein. The D gene is left open where the match is weak. Clone size is given for some rows only: seen once, a few or many times, or a class if the clone is expanded.

>.|TRBJ2-1|TRBV28|.
TGTGCCAGCAGTTCTCAGGGCCTCTACAATGAGCAGTTCTTC
CASSSQGLYNEQFF
>.|TRBJ2-3|TRBV5-1|TRBD2
TGCGCCAGCAGCATCGGACTAGCGGACACAGATACGCAGTATTTT
CASSIGLADTDTQYF
>.|TRBJ1-1|TRBV7-9|.
TGTGCCAGCAGCGGGAGTAGGACTGAAGCTTTCTTT
CASSGSRTEAFF
>.|TRBJ1-2|TRBV11-2|.
TGTGCCAGCAGCTTAAGGACAGAGTATGGCTACACCTTC
CASSLRTEYGYTF
>.|TRBJ2-5|TRBV9|TRBD1
TGTGCCAGCAGCGAACAGACAGGGTCCGAGACCCAGTACTTC
CASSEQTGSETQYF
>.|TRBJ2-3|TRBV18|.
TGTGCCAGCTCGGGACCGAACACAGATACGCAGTATTTT
CASSGPNTDTQYF
>.|TRBJ2-7|TRBV4-3|TRBD1
TGCGCCAGCAGCCAAGATTCGGGACAGGGTGCCTACGAGCAGTACTTC
CASSQDSGQGAYEQYF
>.|TRBJ1-2|TRBV10-3|TRBD1
TGTGCCATCAGTGCATTACAGGGGGCTGATGGCTACACCTTC
CAISALQGADGYTF
>.|TRBJ1-1|TRBV6-2/TRBV6-3|.
TGTGCCAGCAGTTCCGACGGACTTAACACTGAAGCTTTCTTT
CASSSDGLNTEAFF
>.|TRBJ1-2|TRBV7-9|.
TGTGCCAGCAGCCTTCGGGACGGGAACTATGGCTACACCTTC
CASSLRDGNYGYTF
>.|TRBJ1-4|TRBV3-1/TRBV3-2|TRBD1
TGTGCCAGCAGACCTGACAGGGGGCGAGAAGAAAAACTGTTTTTT
CASRPDRGREEKLFF
>.|TRBJ2-3|TRBV5-1|TRBD2
TGCGCCAGCAGCTTGTGGGCTAGCGGCATTACGCAGTATTTT
CASSLWASGITQYF
>.|TRBJ2-1|TRBV4-2|.
TGTGCCAGCAGCCCTCGATCGGCAGGGAATGAGCAGTTCTTC
CASSPRSAGNEQFF
>once|TRBJ2-7|TRBV7-2|.
TGTGCCAGCAGCCCGTCGAGGGCCTCCTACGAGCAGTACTTC
CASSPSRASYEQYF
>.|TRBJ2-3|TRBV5-6|TRBD1
TGTGCCAGCAGCTCGACAGGGTTAAGCACAGATACGCAGTATTTT
CASSSTGLSTDTQYF